Below are 20 T cell receptor beta chains sequenced from a single sample in a study of OX40 agonist ivuxolimab in advanced cancers. Measured with immunoSEQ multiplex PCR; TCRdb has only the in-frame clones, and not every one. The data contain 75,000 to 100,000 clones, about 80% of them seen just once; the ten biggest clones take up under 7%. The sample was CD4+ or CD8+ T cells sorted from blood, taken in a trial of the OX40 agonist ivuxolimab. All receptors derive from an adult with an advanced solid tumor such as melanoma, head and neck, liver or kidney cancer.

J is TRBJ2-5 and V is TRBV7-8; 12 positions match TRBD2. The J call could be wrong; TRBJ2-7 is a better fit for the DNA end. The CDR3 extends over 18 amino acids. The germline CDR1 and CDR2 sequences are SGHVS and FQNEAQ. Written as DNA, the CDR3 is TGTGCCAGCAGCACCGAGGTGGGACTAGCGGGTAGCTCCTACGAGCAGTACTTC. Translated: CASSTEVGLAGSSYEQYF.

V and J are TRBV9 and TRBJ1-1; TRBD1 matches 7 bases. The ends lost 3 bases at V and 6 bases at J; junction bases unmatched: 8. The CDR3 is 14 amino acids. From germline, CDR1 is SGDLS and CDR2 YYNGEE. CDR3 in DNA: TGTGCCAGCAGCGCCTTGACAGGGTCCGCTGAAGCTTTCTTT. It is translated as CASSALTGSAEAFF.

V and J are TRBV7-2 and TRBJ2-5, with a weak D call TRBD2 (6 bases). Germline assignment: CDR1 SGHTA and CDR2 FQGNSA. V was trimmed by 4 bases and J by 0 bases, leaving 9 bases between them. CDR3 length: 14 residues. CDR3 nucleotide sequence: TGTGCCAGCAGCTCGGGGGTGCACCAAGAGACCCAGTACTTC. This translates into CASSSGVHQETQYF.

As for this clone: The junction shows a germline mismatch at one end, possibly a read error. The V call is TRBV7-9, the J call TRBJ1-1; TRBD1 aligns across 7 bases. The germline gives CDR1 SEHNR, CDR2 FQNEAQ (reference sequence). The length of the CDR3 is 12 residues. CDR3 DNA: TGTGCCAGCAACTTAGGGGACAGAGGAGCTTTCTTT. Its protein is CASNLGDRGAFF.

CDR3 loop: CSVEEAARGRGDTIYF. DNA of the CDR3: TGCAGCGTTGAAGAAGCTGCAAGGGGGCGGGGGGACACCATATATTTT. The chain uses TRBV29-1 and TRBJ1-3; TRBD1 agrees at 7 bases. Germline V gene data show CDR1 as SQVTM and CDR2 as ANQGSEA. J was trimmed by 8 bases and V by 0 bases; bases with no gene match: 13. The CDR3 totals 16 residues.

The chain is built from TRBV18 and TRBJ2-3; TRBD1 agrees at 8 bases. This CDR3 comprises 16 residues. The germline V gene has CDR1 KGHSH and CDR2 LQKENI. With 4 bases clipped from V and 3 bases from J, the junction kept 9 bases outside the gene matches. In DNA form, the CDR3 reads TGTGCCAGCTCACTTGTTGCAGGGGGCGGAACAGATACGCAGTATTTT. Translation gives CASSLVAGGGTDTQYF.

The chain couples TRBV29-1 to TRBJ2-3; 11 nucleotides match TRBD2. CDR1 and CDR2 (germline): SQVTM, ANQGSEA. The junction had 7 bases not matched to a gene; V was cut back by 2 bases and J by 6 bases. The length of the CDR3 is 15 residues. The DNA for the CDR3 is TGCAGCGTTGAACTTCCGGGACTAGCGGTGGATACGCAGTATTTT. This sequence encodes CSVELPGLAVDTQYF.

This chain uses TRBV27 with TRBJ1-5, with 7 nucleotides matching TRBD1. This CDR3 region has 15 residues. The ends lost 2 bases at V and 3 bases at J; junction bases unmatched: 4. CDR1 and CDR2 from the germline V gene are MNHEY and SMNVEV (reference sequence). The CDR3 DNA reads TGTGCCAGCAGTTTACGGGGACAGAACAATCAGCCCCAGCATTTT. As protein: CASSLRGQNNQPQHF.

The chain couples TRBV12-5 to TRBJ1-1; D ambiguous. CDR1 is LGHNT and CDR2 is FRNRAP in the germline V gene. Trimming took 5 bases from V and 3 from J, leaving 10 bases between them. This CDR3 contains 13 residues. Here the CDR3 reads CASGNSGDTEAFF. The DNA of the CDR3 is TGTGCTAGTGGTAACAGCGGGGACACTGAAGCTTTCTTT. The full variable domain, rest sourced from reference TRBV12-5 and TRBJ1-1, is DARVTQTPRHKVTEMGQEVTMRCQPILGHNTVFWYRQTMMQGLELLAYFRNRAPLDDSGMPKDRFSAEMPDATLATLKIQPSEPRDSAVYFCASGNSGDTEAFFGQGTRLTVV.

The chain is built from TRBV18 and TRBJ1-5, with 11 nucleotides matching TRBD1. The CDR3 is 15 residues long. Germline CDR1 and CDR2: KGHSH and LQKENI. J was trimmed by 6 bases and V by 2 bases; bases with no gene match: 3. DNA for the CDR3: TGTGCCAGCTCACCAGGACAGGGGGCCGCTCAGCCCCAGCATTTT. Translation gives CASSPGQGAAQPQHF.

The J gene is TRBJ2-6, the V gene TRBV19; TRBD1 matches at 7 bases. The J segment lost 0 bases and the V segment lost 5 bases, leaving 7 bases of the junction unmatched. The germline gives CDR1 LNHDA, CDR2 SQIVND (reference sequence). CDR3 size: 17 residues. The CDR3 DNA reads TGTGCCAGTAGTCCCCGACAGGGCCGCTCTGGGGCCAACGTCCTGACTTTC. Translation gives CASSPRQGRSGANVLTF.

J is TRBJ1-1 and V is TRBV27; the match to TRBD1 covers 9 bases. This CDR3 region has 16 residues. V lost 2 bases to trimming and J lost 3 bases; unmatched junction nucleotides: 7. Per germline, CDR1 MNHEY and CDR2 SMNVEV (reference sequence). Written as DNA, the CDR3 is TGTGCCAGCAGTTTAAGGACAGGGGTAGGGTACACTGAAGCTTTCTTT. Translated, it gives CASSLRTGVGYTEAFF.

V gene TRBV19 combines with J gene TRBJ1-5, with 9 bases that match TRBD1. This CDR3 comprises 15 residues. Germline V lookup: CDR1 LNHDA, CDR2 SQIVND (reference sequence). J lost 6 bases, V lost 2 bases, and 5 bases had no gene match. CDR3: CASSIITGGGQPQHF. The CDR3, as DNA: TGTGCCAGTAGTATAATTACAGGGGGCGGTCAGCCCCAGCATTTT.

Only one count was recorded for this clone. This chain joins TRBV5-6 and TRBJ2-7, with D uncertain. The CDR3 loop spans 12 amino acids. Between the trimmed V and J ends, which lost 1 base and 3 bases, there was a span of 5 bases. The germline V gene encodes CDR1 SGHDT and CDR2 YYEEEE. The CDR3 DNA follows: TGTGCCAGCAGCTTGTGGGGCTACGAGCAGTACTTC. Amino acids: CASSLWGYEQYF.

The chain employs TRBV5-1 and TRBJ2-7; D gene ambiguous. The CDR3 is 14 residues long. Germline CDR1 and CDR2: SGHRS and YFSETQ. Trimming left V 4 bases short and J 3 bases short, with 14 bases between. The CDR3 loop reads CASSEGPPNYEQYF. CDR3 nucleotide sequence: TGCGCCAGCAGCGAAGGACCTCCTAACTACGAGCAGTACTTC.

CDR3 in DNA: TGTGCTAGTGGTTACACTTTCTCTGCAACTAATGAAAAACTGTTTTTT. Protein sequence: CASGYTFSATNEKLFF. The rearrangement uses TRBV12-5 and TRBJ1-4, with unresolved D. The V gene lost 4 bases and the J gene lost 0 bases, with 12 bases spanning the gap. The CDR3 contains 16 residues. CDR1 LGHNT and CDR2 FRNRAP come from the germline V gene.

The chain is built from TRBV12-1 and TRBJ1-1. TRBV12-1 is shown as a pseudogene. The CDR3 has 11 amino acids. The CDR3 DNA is TGTGCCAGCAGCTCTGACGGAGAAGCTTTCTTT. Protein product: CASSSDGEAFF.

The J gene is TRBJ2-1, the V gene TRBV7-2, with 8 bases matching TRBD2. Trimming removed 1 base from V and 7 bases from J; junction bases left unmatched: 9. Germline CDR1 SGHTA, CDR2 FQGNSA. The CDR3 runs 16 residues. CDR3 region: CASSLDSSGSWNEQFF. The CDR3, as DNA: TGTGCCAGCAGCTTAGATTCAAGCGGGAGTTGGAATGAGCAGTTCTTC.

The chain has TRBV13 and TRBJ1-1; D might be TRBD1 (6 bases). CDR3 length equals 13 residues. The germline V and J ends were trimmed by 5 bases and 2 bases, with 9 bases remaining between them. Germline values: CDR1 PRHDT, CDR2 FYEKMQ (reference sequence). CDR3 residues: CASSHGGNTEAFF. The CDR3 nucleotides read TGTGCCAGCAGCCATGGGGGCAACACTGAAGCTTTCTTT.

V is TRBV4-3 and J is TRBJ2-7, with a tentative D call TRBD1 (6 bases). V was clipped by 0 bases and J by 4 bases, with 7 bases between them. Germline CDR1 reads LGHNA; CDR2 reads YSLEER. The CDR3 extends over 13 amino acids. For the CDR3, the DNA is TGCGCCAGCAGCCAAGAAAGGGGGTACGAGCAGTACTTC. This translates into CASSQERGYEQYF.